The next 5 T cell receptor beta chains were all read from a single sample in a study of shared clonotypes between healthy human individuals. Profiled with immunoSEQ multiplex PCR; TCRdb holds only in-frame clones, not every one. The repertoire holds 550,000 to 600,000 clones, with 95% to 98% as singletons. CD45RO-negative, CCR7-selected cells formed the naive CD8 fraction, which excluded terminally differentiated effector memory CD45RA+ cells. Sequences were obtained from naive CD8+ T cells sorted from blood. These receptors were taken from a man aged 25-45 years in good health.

CDR3 DNA: TGTGCCTGGAGTAGGGGGGCCGGGGCCAACGTCCTGACTTTC. It translates to CAWSRGAGANVLTF. This rearrangement joins TRBV30 to TRBJ2-6; tentatively, D is TRBD1 or TRBD2 (6 bases each). The CDR3 extends over 14 amino acids. CDR1 is GTSNPN and CDR2 is SVGIG in the germline V gene (reference sequence). V lost 2 bases, J lost 4 bases, and 9 bases lay in between.

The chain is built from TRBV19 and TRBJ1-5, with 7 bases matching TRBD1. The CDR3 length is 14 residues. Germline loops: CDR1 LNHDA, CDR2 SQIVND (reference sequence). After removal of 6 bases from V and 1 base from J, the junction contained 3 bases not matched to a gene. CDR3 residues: CASSLRGSNQPQHF. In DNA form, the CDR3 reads TGTGCCAGTAGCCTCAGGGGGAGCAATCAGCCCCAGCATTTT.

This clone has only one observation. CDR3 sequence: CASSQVPRDYTDTQYF. The DNA of the CDR3 is TGTGCCAGCAGCCAAGTTCCGCGGGACTACACAGATACGCAGTATTTT. The genes are TRBV14 and TRBJ2-3; 7 positions agree with TRBD2. The CDR3 contains 16 residues. CDR1 is SGHDN and CDR2 is FVKESK in the germline V gene. J lost 2 bases, V lost 1 base, and 6 bases had no gene match.

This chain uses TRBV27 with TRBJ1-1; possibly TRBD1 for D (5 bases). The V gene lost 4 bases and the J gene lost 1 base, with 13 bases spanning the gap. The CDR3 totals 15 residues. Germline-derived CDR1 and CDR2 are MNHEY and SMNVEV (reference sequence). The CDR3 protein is CASSSDTERNTEAFF. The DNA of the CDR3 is TGTGCCAGCAGTTCGGACACAGAGAGGAACACTGAAGCTTTCTTT.

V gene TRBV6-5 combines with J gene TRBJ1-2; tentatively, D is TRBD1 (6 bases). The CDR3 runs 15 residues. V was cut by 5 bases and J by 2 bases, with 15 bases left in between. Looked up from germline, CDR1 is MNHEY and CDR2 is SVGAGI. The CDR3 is CASSRQEPVNYGYTF. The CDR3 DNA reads TGTGCCAGCAGTAGACAGGAGCCCGTCAACTATGGCTACACCTTC.